This T cell receptor (beta chain) was identified in a study of response to subunit inactivated influenza vaccine. TCRdb redid the calling of the RT-PCR reads with MiXCR, one entry per CDR3 protein. The data contain 550,000 to 650,000 distinct CDR3 sequences, approximately 10% of them singletons. Whole-study results and caveats: The study's authors posited that every seasonal influenza vaccination enlists few new T cells.

Remarks on this clonotype: Its antigen is still unknown.

The CDR3 runs 17 residues. The trim removed 5 bases at V and 7 bases at J, leaving 12 bases unmatched. From germline, CDR1 is SEHNR and CDR2 FQNEAQ (reference sequence). This TCR was recovered from a man aged 50 to 59 who received an inactivated influenza vaccine. This sequence joins TRBV7-9 and TRBJ2-2, with 11 positions matching TRBD1. The source was PBMCs from blood, collected on the day of vaccination. The CDR3 loop reads CASSPVWTGGEVGELFF. DNA of the CDR3: TGTGCCAGCAGCCCTGTTTGGACAGGGGGCGAGGTCGGGGAGCTGTTTTTT.